The rows below give T cell receptor beta chains drawn from one sample of a study of shared clonotypes between healthy human individuals. Sequenced by immunoSEQ multiplex PCR; TCRdb stores in-frame clones only, minus some. The table lists 2.3 million or so clones, 85% to 95% of them singletons, with under 0.45% in the top ten. The sample comprised naive CD4+ T cells from PBMCs. The receptors here all came from a man between 18 and 35 years old in good health. Some clones in this sample may be carry-over from other donors' samples. Each CDR3 is given without its conserved first and last residue. Expanded clones are given a class, and other clones once, few, many or no size at all.

>TRBJ2-7|13|.|TRBV5-4
ASSVGSSGGYEQY
>TRBJ1-5|11|.|TRBV2
ASSDVAGQPQH
>TRBJ2-3|11|.|TRBV7-8
ASSFWRSDTQY
>TRBJ1-2|10|.|TRBV29-1
SVLTGQNGYT
>TRBJ1-4|13|.|TRBV6-5
ASTNTGIISGKLF
>TRBJ1-1|13|.|TRBV28
ASRTTRTSPTEAF
>TRBJ1-1|12|.|TRBV28
ASSAPGTNTEAF
>TRBJ1-4|12|.|TRBV5-1
ASSLGTGGEKLF
>TRBJ1-2|15|.|TRBV19
ASSRTPQGPYAYGYT
>TRBJ2-5|12|.|TRBV5-4
ASSVGQGFETQY
>TRBJ1-2|13|.|TRBV7-2
ASSLARGQGDGYT
>TRBJ2-7|14|.|TRBV5-4
ASSAIQGGDSDEQY
>TRBJ2-2|13|few|TRBV9
ASSAQGRDTGELF
>TRBJ2-3|12|.|TRBV7-2
ASSPTRGGDTQY
>TRBJ1-5|9|.|TRBV30
AGGSNQPQH
>TRBJ1-2|9|.|TRBV29-1
SVERAYGYT
>TRBJ2-5|11|.|TRBV6-1
ASSEGFEETQY
>TRBJ2-7|14|.|TRBV7-2
ASSSLFGQGAGEQY